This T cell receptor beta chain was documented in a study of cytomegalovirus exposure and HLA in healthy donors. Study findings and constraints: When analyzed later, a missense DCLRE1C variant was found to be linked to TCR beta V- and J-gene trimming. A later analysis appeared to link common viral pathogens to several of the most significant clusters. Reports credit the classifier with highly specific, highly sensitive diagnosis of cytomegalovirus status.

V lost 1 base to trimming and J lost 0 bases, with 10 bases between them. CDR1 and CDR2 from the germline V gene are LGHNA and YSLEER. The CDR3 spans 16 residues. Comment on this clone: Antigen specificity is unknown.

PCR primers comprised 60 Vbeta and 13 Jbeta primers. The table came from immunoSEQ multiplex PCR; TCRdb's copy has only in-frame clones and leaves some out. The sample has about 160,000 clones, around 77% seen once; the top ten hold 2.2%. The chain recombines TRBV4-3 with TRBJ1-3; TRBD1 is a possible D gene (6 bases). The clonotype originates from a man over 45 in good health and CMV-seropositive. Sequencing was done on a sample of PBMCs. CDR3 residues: CASSQGGGTSGNTIYF. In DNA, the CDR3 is TGCGCCAGCAGCCAAGGAGGGGGAACCTCTGGAAACACCATATATTTT.